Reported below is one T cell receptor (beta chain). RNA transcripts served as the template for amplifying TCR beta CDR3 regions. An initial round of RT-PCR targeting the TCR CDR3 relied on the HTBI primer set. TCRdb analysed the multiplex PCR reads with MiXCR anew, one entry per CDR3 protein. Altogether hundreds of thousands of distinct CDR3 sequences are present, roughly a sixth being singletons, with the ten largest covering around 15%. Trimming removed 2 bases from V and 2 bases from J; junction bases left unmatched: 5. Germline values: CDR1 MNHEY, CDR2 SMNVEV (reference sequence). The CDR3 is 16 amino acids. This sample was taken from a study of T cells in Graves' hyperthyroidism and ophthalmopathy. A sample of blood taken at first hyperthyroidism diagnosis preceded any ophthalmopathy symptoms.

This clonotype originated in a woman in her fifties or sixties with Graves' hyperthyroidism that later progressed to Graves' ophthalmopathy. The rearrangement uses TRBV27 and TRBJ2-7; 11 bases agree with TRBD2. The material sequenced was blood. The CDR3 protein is CASSLEDSGGAYEQYF. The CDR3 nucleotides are TGTGCCAGCAGTTTAGAAGATAGCGGGGGGGCCTACGAGCAGTACTTC.